The 20 T cell receptor beta chains below all came from one sample that was sequenced in a study of CD8 T cells in Susac syndrome (dated by TCRdb to about 2019). Libraries came from the immunoSEQ multiplex PCR assay. RNA was extracted with the RNeasy kit and roughly 0.5 to 1 ug was reverse transcribed using random hexamers. TCRdb redid the processing of the public reads, applying fastp at Q25 and MiXCR, and retained in-frame beta chains. Records with the same CDR3 protein are collapsed into one entry carrying the most frequent genes and DNA. The sample table holds about 140,000 distinct CDR3 sequences, of which just under 95% were seen once. The ten most abundant clones make up 0.13% to 0.15% of the sample. The sample consisted of CD4+ T cells from PBMCs. The receptors come from a human donor with Susac syndrome.

J is TRBJ2-6 and V is TRBV19; 7 nucleotides line up with TRBD1. CDR1 is LNHDA, CDR2 SQIVND, per germline (reference sequence). CDR3 length: 14 amino acids. V shed 4 bases and J 3 bases; nucleotides not matched to a gene: 0. CDR3 bases: TGTGCCAGTAGTAGACAGGGTGGGGCCAACGTCCTGACTTTC. Its protein product is CASSRQGGANVLTF.

The V and J genes are TRBV7-2 and TRBJ2-2, with 7 bases that match TRBD2. Germline values: CDR1 SGHTA, CDR2 FQGNSA. The CDR3 sequence is 16 residues long. V shed 7 bases and J 5 bases; nucleotides not matched to a gene: 13. The CDR3 protein is CASTIGGGPWTGELFF. CDR3 DNA sequence: TGTGCCAGCACCATTGGGGGAGGGCCTTGGACCGGGGAGCTGTTTTTT. The full variable domain, rest sourced from reference TRBV7-2 and TRBJ2-2, is GAGVSQSPSNKVTEKGKDVELRCDPISGHTALYWYRQSLGQGLEFLIYFQGNSAPDKSGLPSDRFSAERTGGSVSTLTIQRTQQEDSAVYLCASTIGGGPWTGELFFGEGSRLTVL.

DNA for the CDR3: TGCGCCAGCAGCTTGGATCAGGGGGCTGGGGCTTTCTTT. It yields the protein CASSLDQGAGAFF. This chain joins TRBV5-1 and TRBJ1-1, with 8 bases fitting TRBD1. This CDR3 has 13 amino acids. The germline V gene encodes CDR1 SGHRS and CDR2 YFSETQ. Trimming took 0 bases from V and 11 from J; bases not matched to a gene: 6.

V gene TRBV27 combines with J gene TRBJ1-1; D unclear. The germline V and J ends were trimmed by 8 bases and 0 bases, with 7 bases remaining between them. Germline loops: CDR1 MNHEY, CDR2 SMNVEV (reference sequence). The CDR3 is made up of 12 amino acids. The CDR3 loop reads CASGRVNTEAFF. CDR3 nucleotide sequence: TGTGCCAGCGGGAGGGTGAACACTGAAGCTTTCTTT.

The chain is built from TRBV12-3 or TRBV12-4 and TRBJ2-4; 7 bases fit TRBD2. V shed 5 bases and J 6 bases; nucleotides not matched to a gene: 1. The CDR3 is 12 amino acids. The CDR3 protein is CASSPGGNIQYF. CDR3 sequence (DNA): TGTGCCAGCAGTCCGGGGGGAAACATTCAGTACTTC.

This chain connects TRBV4-2 to TRBJ1-1; TRBD1 might be the D (5 bases). This CDR3 comprises 18 residues. V shed 4 bases and J shed 0 bases, with 21 bases lying between them. Germline V lookup: CDR1 LGHNA, CDR2 YNFKEQ. The CDR3 region has the DNA TGTGCCAGCAGCCTCGTCGGGGGGAAGAACTTAATGAACACTGAAGCTTTCTTT. Translating it yields CASSLVGGKNLMNTEAFF.

The J gene is TRBJ2-5, the V gene TRBV4-2, with D possibly called TRBD1 or TRBD2 (5 bases each). The V and J ends lost 0 bases and 3 bases respectively, with 11 bases between them. The germline CDR1 and CDR2 sequences are LGHNA and YNFKEQ. The CDR3 is 15 residues long. The CDR3 sequence is CASSQDMRGEETQYF. DNA for the CDR3: TGTGCCAGCAGCCAAGATATGAGGGGAGAAGAGACCCAGTACTTC.

The gene calls are TRBV7-9 and TRBJ1-6; D is ambiguous. Germline lookup yields CDR1 SEHNR and CDR2 FQNEAQ (reference sequence). The V and J ends lost 3 bases and 2 bases respectively, with 8 bases between them. The CDR3 consists of 15 residues. In DNA form, the CDR3 reads TGTGCCAGCAGCTTCGGGAGTGCCTATAATTCACCCCTCCACTTT. It yields the protein CASSFGSAYNSPLHF. The entire variable domain, with the rest obtained from reference TRBV7-9 and TRBJ1-6, is as follows: DTGVSQNPRHKITKRGQNVTFRCDPISEHNRLYWYRQTLGQGPEFLTYFQNEAQLEKSRLLSDRFSAERPKGSFSTLEIQRTEQGDSAMYLCASSFGSAYNSPLHFGNGTRLTVT.

The chain employs TRBV5-8 and TRBJ1-1; D unclear. V gave up 0 bases and J gave up 1 base, with 4 bases separating them. The length of the CDR3 is 13 residues. CDR1 is SGHTS and CDR2 is YDEGEE in the germline V gene. CDR3 amino acids: CASSLEGNTEAFF. CDR3 DNA sequence: TGTGCCAGCAGCTTGGAGGGGAACACTGAAGCTTTCTTT.

The chain combines TRBV5-1 with TRBJ1-2; 7 bases are a match to TRBD1. CDR3 length: 15 residues. V trimming: 0 bases; J trimming: 8 bases; junction bases outside the gene matches: 10. In germline, CDR1 is SGHRS, CDR2 YFSETQ. The CDR3 DNA sequence: TGCGCCAGCAGCTTGGAGGCAGGGGGGAATGACGGCTACACCTTC. Translation gives CASSLEAGGNDGYTF.

This rearrangement joins TRBV6-5 to TRBJ1-1; 8 nucleotides match TRBD1. Trimming at V came to 0 bases and at J to 2 bases, leaving 5 bases not matched to a gene. The germline V gene has CDR1 MNHEY and CDR2 SVGAGI. The CDR3 has 16 residues. CDR3 bases: TGTGCCAGCAGTTACTCGGGCAGGGGGCCCAACACTGAAGCTTTCTTT. Translated: CASSYSGRGPNTEAFF.

This clonotype was found once. A junction end diverges from the germline sequence, so it may reflect a read error. This chain connects TRBV6-7 to TRBJ2-3; TRBD1 agrees at 9 bases. TRBV6-7 is known as an ORF, though its function is uncertain. The CDR3 has 16 amino acids. Here the CDR3 DNA reads TGTGCCAGCAGTAACTCGGGACAGGGCCCCTCAGATACGCAGTATTTT. Translation gives CASSNSGQGPSDTQYF.

The chain joins TRBV27 to TRBJ1-6; D not resolved. There are 14 residues in the CDR3. V lost 4 bases to trimming and J lost 7 bases, with 11 bases between them. CDR1 and CDR2 (germline): MNHEY, SMNVEV (reference sequence). CDR3 bases: TGTGCCAGCAGTTCGTGGCAGACAAATTCACCCCTCCACTTT. It encodes CASSSWQTNSPLHF.

This chain uses TRBV28 with TRBJ1-5, with 11 bases lining up with TRBD1. Looked up from germline, CDR1 is MDHEN and CDR2 is SYDVKM. The CDR3 spans 15 residues. The J segment lost 7 bases and the V segment lost 4 bases, leaving 6 bases of the junction unmatched. The CDR3 nucleotides read TGTGCCAGCAGTTCCCGGGACAGGGGGGCCCAGCCCCAGCATTTT. This translates into CASSSRDRGAQPQHF.

This rearrangement joins TRBV30 to TRBJ2-6, with 10 bases fitting TRBD1. This CDR3 is 20 amino acids long. The V gene's germline CDR1 is GTSNPN and CDR2 SVGIG (reference sequence). The ends lost 0 bases at V and 6 bases at J; junction bases unmatched: 17. CDR3 DNA: TGTGCCTGGAGTGTCCCCCTAGGGGACAGGGGAAGGTCTAAGGCCAACGTCCTGACTTTC. Translation: CAWSVPLGDRGRSKANVLTF.

The V gene is TRBV29-1, the J gene TRBJ1-2, with 7 nucleotides matching TRBD1. The CDR3 spans 12 residues. CDR1 is SQVTM and CDR2 is ANQGSEA in the germline V gene. The ends lost 5 bases at V and 6 bases at J; junction bases unmatched: 6. DNA of the CDR3: TGCAGCGTTCAGACAGGGAGCCATGGCTACACCTTC. Amino acid sequence: CSVQTGSHGYTF.

The chain is built from TRBV10-3 and TRBJ2-2; either TRBD1 or TRBD2 may fit D (6 bases each). CDR3 length: 13 amino acids. CDR1 is ENHRY, CDR2 SYGVKD, per germline. Trimming shortened V by 7 bases and J by 6 bases, and 12 bases separated the two germline ends. The CDR3 region is CAIMRGVAGELFF. CDR3 sequence (DNA): TGTGCCATCATGAGGGGGGTCGCCGGGGAGCTGTTTTTT.

V is TRBV6-6 and J is TRBJ1-4; perhaps TRBD1 as D (5 bases). Trimming left V 2 bases short and J 2 bases short, with 6 bases between. Germline V gene sequence: CDR1 MNHNY, CDR2 SVGAGI (reference sequence). The CDR3 extends over 14 amino acids. CDR3 DNA: TGTGCCAGCAGTTACCGGGACACTAATGAAAAACTGTTTTTT. It specifies CASSYRDTNEKLFF.

CDR3 coding DNA: TGTGCCAGCAGTTTATGGGACAGCGGACTGTATGGCTACACCTTC. It is translated as CASSLWDSGLYGYTF. The J gene is TRBJ1-2, the V gene TRBV28; D possibly corresponds to TRBD1 (6 bases). Germline V gives CDR1 MDHEN, CDR2 SYDVKM. Deletions cut 0 bases from V and 5 bases from J, with 13 bases between. CDR3 length: 15 residues.

This chain links TRBV20-1 with TRBJ2-5, with 11 bases fitting TRBD1. The trim removed 6 bases at V and 5 bases at J, leaving 11 bases unmatched. The CDR3 length is 15 residues. Germline-derived CDR1 and CDR2 are DFQATT and SNEGSKA (reference sequence). The DNA for the CDR3 is TGCAGTGCCGGGACAGGGGGGTCAGCGCGGGAGACCCAGTACTTC. Its protein product is CSAGTGGSARETQYF.